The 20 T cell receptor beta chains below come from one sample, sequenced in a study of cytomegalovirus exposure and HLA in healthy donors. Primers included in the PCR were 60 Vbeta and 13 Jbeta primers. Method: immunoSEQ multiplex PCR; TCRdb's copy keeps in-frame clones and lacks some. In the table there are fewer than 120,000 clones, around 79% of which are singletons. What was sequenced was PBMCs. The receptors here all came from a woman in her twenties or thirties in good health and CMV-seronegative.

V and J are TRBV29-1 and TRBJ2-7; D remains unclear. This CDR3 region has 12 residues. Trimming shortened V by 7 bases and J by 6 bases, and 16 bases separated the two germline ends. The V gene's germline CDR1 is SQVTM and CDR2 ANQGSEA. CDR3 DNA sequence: TGCAGCGCGCGCCGTCAGTCGGGCGAGCAGTACTTC. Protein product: CSARRQSGEQYF.

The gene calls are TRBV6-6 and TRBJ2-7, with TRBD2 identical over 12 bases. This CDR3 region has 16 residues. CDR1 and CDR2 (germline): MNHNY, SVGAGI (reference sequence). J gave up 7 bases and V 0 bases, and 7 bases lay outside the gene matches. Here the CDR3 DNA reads TGTGCCAGCAGTTACTCGCCTAGCGGGGGGGCGAAAGAGCAGTACTTC. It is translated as CASSYSPSGGAKEQYF.

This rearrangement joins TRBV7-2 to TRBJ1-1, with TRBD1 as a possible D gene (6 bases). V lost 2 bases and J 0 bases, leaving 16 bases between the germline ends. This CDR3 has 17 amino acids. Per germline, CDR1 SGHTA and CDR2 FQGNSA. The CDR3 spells CASSLLQGMGVNTEAFF. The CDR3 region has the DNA TGTGCCAGCAGCTTACTACAGGGAATGGGCGTGAACACTGAAGCTTTCTTT.

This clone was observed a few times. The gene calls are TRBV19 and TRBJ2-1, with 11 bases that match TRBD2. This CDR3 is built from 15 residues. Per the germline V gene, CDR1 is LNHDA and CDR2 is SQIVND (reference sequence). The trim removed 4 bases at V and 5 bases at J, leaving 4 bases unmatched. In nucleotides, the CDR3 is TGTGCCAGTAGTACTACTAGCGGGAGCCACAATGAGCAGTTCTTC. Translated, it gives CASSTTSGSHNEQFF.

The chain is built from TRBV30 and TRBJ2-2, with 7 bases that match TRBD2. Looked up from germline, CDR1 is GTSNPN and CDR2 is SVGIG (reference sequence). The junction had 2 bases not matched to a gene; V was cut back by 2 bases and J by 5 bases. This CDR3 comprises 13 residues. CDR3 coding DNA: TGTGCCTGGAGTACTAGCGAAACCGGGGAGCTGTTTTTT. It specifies CAWSTSETGELFF.

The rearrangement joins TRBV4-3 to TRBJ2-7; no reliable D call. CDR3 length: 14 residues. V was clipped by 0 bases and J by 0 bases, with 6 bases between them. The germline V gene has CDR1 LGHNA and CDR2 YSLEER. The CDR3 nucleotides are TGCGCCAGCAGCCAAGACCCTCTCTCCTACGAGCAGTACTTC. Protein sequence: CASSQDPLSYEQYF.

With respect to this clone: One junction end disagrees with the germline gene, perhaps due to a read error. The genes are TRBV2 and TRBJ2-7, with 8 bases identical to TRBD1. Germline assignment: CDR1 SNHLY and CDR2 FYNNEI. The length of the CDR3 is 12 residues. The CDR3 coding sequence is TGTGCCAGCAGTTGGGACAGGCTCTACCATTTGTTC. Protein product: CASSWDRLYHLF.

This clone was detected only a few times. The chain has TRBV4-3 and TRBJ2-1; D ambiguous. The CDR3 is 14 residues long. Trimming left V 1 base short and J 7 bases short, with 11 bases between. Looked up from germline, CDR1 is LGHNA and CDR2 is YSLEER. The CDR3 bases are TGCGCCAGCAGCCAAGGATCCGGTTTAAATGAGCAGTTCTTC. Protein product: CASSQGSGLNEQFF.

The CDR3 region has the DNA TGCGCCAGCAGCTTAGACAACTACAATGAGCAGTTCTTC. Translation: CASSLDNYNEQFF. J is TRBJ2-1 and V is TRBV5-1; no clear D. Trimming took 2 bases from V and 3 from J, leaving 6 bases between them. The CDR3 spans 13 residues. Germline lookup yields CDR1 SGHRS and CDR2 YFSETQ.

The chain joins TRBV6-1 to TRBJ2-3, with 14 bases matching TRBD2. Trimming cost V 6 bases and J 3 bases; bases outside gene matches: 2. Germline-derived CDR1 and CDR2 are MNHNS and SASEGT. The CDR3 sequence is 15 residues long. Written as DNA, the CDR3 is TGTGCCAGCAGAGGACTAGCGGGAGGAACAGATACGCAGTATTTT. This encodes CASRGLAGGTDTQYF.

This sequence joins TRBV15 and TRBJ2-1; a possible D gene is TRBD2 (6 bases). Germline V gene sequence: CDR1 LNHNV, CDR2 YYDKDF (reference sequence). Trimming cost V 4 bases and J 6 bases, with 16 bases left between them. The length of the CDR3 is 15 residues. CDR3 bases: TGTGCCACCAGCACTATAAGACTAGGGGCCAATGAGCAGTTCTTC. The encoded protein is CATSTIRLGANEQFF.

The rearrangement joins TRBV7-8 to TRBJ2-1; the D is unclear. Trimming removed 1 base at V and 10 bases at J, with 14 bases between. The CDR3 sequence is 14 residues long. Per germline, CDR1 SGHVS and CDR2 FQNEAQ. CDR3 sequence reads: CASSLVLREMEQFF. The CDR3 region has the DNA TGTGCCAGCAGCTTAGTCTTAAGAGAAATGGAGCAGTTCTTC.

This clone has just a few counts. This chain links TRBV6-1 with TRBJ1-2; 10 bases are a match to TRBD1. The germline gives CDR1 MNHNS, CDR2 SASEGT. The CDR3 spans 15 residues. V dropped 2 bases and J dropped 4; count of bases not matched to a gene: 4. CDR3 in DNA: TGTGCCAGCAGTGAAACGACAGGGGGCGCCTATGGCTACACCTTC. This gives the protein CASSETTGGAYGYTF.

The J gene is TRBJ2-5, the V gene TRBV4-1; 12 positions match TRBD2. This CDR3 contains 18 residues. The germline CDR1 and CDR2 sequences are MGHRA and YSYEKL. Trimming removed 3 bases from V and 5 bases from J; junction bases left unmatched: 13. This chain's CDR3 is CASSQHLAGGPIDETQYF. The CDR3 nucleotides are TGCGCCAGCAGCCAGCACCTAGCGGGGGGGCCCATAGATGAGACCCAGTACTTC.

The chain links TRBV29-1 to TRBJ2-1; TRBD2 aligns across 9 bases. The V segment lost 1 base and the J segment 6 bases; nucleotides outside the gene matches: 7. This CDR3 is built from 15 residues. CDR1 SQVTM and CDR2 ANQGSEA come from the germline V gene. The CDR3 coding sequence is TGCAGCGTTGAAGCGTACCGCGGGAGGGGCAATGAGCAGTTCTTC. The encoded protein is CSVEAYRGRGNEQFF.

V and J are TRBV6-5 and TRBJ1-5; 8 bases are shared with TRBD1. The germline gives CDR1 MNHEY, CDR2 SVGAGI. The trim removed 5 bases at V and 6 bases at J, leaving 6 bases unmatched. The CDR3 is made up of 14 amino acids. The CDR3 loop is CASSARTGIQPQHF. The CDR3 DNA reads TGTGCCAGCAGTGCTCGGACAGGGATTCAGCCCCAGCATTTT.

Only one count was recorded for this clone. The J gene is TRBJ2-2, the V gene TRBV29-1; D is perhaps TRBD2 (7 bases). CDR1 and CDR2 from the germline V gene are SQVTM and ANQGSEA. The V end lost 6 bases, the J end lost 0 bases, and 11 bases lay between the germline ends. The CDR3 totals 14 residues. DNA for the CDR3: TGCAGCGTGCGGGGGCCGACGAACACCGGGGAGCTGTTTTTT. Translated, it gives CSVRGPTNTGELFF.

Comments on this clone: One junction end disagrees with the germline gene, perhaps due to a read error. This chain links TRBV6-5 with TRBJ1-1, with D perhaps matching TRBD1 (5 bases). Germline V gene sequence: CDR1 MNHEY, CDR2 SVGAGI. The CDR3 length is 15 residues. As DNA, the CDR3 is TGTGCCAGCAGTAACTCTTGGGGGGTGAACACTGAAGCTTTCTTT. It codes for CASSNSWGVNTEAFF.

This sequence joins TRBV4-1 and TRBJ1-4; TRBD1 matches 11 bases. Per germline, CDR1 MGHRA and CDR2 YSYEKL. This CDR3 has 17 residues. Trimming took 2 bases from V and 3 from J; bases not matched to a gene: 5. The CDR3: CASSQPDRGLANEKLFF. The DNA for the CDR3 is TGCGCCAGCAGCCAACCGGACAGGGGGCTAGCTAATGAAAAACTGTTTTTT.

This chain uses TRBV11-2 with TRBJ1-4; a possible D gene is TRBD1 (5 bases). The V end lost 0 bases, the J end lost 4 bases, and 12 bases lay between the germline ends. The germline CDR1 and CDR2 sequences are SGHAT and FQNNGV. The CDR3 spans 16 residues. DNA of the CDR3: TGTGCCAGCAGCTTAGATCAAGACAGCCTTAATGAAAAACTGTTTTTT. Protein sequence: CASSLDQDSLNEKLFF. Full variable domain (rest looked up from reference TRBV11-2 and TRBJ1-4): EAGVAQSPRYKIIEKRQSVAFWCNPISGHATLYWYQQILGQGPKLLIQFQNNGVVDDSQLPKDRFSAERLKGVDSTLKIQPAKLEDSAVYLCASSLDQDSLNEKLFFGSGTQLSVL.